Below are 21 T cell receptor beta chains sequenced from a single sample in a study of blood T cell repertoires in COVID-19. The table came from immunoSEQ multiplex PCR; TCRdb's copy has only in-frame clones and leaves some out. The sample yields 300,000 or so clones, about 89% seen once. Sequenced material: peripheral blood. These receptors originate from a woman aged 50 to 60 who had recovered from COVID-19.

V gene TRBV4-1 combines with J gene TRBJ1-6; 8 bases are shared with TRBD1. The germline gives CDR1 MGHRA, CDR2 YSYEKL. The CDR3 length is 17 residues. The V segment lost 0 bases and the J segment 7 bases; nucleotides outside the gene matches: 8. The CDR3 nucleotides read TGCGCCAGCAGCCAAGACGTACCGGGACAGGCCAATTCACCCCTCCACTTT. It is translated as CASSQDVPGQANSPLHF.

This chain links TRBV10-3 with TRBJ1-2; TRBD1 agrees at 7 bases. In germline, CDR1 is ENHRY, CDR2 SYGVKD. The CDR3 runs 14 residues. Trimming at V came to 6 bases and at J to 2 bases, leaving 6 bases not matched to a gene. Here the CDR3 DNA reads TGTGCCATCAGCCCTGACAGGGTGAACTATGGCTACACCTTC. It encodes CAISPDRVNYGYTF.

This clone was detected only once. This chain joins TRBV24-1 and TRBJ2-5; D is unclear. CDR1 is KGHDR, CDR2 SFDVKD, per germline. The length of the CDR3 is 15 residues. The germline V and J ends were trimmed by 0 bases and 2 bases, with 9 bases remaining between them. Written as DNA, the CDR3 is TGTGCCACCAGTGATTTGAAACAGACGCAAGAGACCCAGTACTTC. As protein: CATSDLKQTQETQYF.

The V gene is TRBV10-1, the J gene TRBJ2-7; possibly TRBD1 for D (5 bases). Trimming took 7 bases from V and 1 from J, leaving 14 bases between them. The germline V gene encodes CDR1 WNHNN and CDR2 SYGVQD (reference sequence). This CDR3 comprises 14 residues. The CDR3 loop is CASTPVRGSYEQYF. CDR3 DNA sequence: TGCGCCAGCACTCCGGTAAGGGGTTCCTACGAGCAGTACTTC.

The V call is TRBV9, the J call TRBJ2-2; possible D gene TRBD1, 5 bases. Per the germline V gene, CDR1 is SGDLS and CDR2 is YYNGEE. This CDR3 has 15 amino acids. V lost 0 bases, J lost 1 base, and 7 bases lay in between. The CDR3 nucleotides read TGTGCCAGCAGCGTAGGGGGCGAGAACACCGGGGAGCTGTTTTTT. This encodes CASSVGGENTGELFF.

The DNA of the CDR3 is TGTGCCAGCAGAGCTAGCGAGAACACCGGGGAGCTGTTTTTT. Residues: CASRASENTGELFF. This rearrangement joins TRBV7-2 to TRBJ2-2, with D maybe TRBD2 (6 bases). The CDR3 covers 14 residues. Germline loops: CDR1 SGHTA, CDR2 FQGNSA. Trimming took 6 bases from V and 1 from J, leaving 9 bases between them.

The CDR3 sequence: CSAGHTEAFF. The CDR3 nucleotides read TGCAGTGCCGGTCACACTGAAGCTTTCTTT. J is TRBJ1-1 and V is TRBV20-1; D gene uncertain. The CDR3 is made up of 10 amino acids. Trimming removed 6 bases at V and 3 bases at J, with 5 bases between. The germline V gene encodes CDR1 DFQATT and CDR2 SNEGSKA (reference sequence).

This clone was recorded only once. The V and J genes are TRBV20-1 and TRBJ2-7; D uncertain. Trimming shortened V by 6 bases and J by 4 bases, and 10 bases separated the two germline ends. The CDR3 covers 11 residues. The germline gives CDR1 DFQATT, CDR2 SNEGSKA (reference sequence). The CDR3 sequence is CSAPARYEQYF. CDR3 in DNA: TGCAGTGCCCCAGCGCGGTACGAGCAGTACTTC.

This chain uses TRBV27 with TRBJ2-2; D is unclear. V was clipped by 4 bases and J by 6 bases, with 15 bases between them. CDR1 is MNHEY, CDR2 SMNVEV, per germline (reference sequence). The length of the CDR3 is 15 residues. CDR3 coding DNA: TGTGCCAGCAGTTGGAAGAACAGCATCCCCGGGGAGCTGTTTTTT. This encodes CASSWKNSIPGELFF.

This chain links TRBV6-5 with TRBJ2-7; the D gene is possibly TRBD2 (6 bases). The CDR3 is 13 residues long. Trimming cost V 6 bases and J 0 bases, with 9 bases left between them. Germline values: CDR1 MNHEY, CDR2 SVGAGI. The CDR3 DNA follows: TGTGCCAGCAGCCGGGGGAGCTCCTACGAGCAGTACTTC. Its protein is CASSRGSSYEQYF.

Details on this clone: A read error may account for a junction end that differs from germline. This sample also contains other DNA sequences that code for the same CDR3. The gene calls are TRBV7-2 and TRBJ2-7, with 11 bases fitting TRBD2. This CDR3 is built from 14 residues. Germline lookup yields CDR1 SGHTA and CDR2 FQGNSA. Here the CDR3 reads CASSLAGGPYEQYF. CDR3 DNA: TGTGCCAGCAGCCTAGCGGGAGGTCCTTACGAGCAGTACTTC.

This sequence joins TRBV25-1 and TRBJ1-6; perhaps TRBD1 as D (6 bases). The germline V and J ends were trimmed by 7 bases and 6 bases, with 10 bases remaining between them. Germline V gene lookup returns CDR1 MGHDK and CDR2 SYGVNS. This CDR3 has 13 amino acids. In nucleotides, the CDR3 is TGTGCCAGCACAGGGGTAGGTAATTCACCCCTCCACTTT. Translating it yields CASTGVGNSPLHF.

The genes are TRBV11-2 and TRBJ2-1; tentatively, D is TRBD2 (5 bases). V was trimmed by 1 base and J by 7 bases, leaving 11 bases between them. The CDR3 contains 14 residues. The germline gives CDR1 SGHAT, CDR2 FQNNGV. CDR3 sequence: CASSLVGSRNEQFF. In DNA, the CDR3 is TGTGCCAGCAGCTTAGTTGGGAGTAGGAATGAGCAGTTCTTC.

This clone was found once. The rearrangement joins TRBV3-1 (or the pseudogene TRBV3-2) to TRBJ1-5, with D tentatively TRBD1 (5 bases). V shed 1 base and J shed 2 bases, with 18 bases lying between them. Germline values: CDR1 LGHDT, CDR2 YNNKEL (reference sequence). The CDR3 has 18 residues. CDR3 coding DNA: TGTGCCAGCAGCCAAGTTGATCGCAGGGCGCGCGGCAATCAGCCCCAGCATTTT. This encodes CASSQVDRRARGNQPQHF.

Written as DNA, the CDR3 is TGTGCCAGCTCACCACCGTCGCGGCTCCTCCTTGGAAACACCATATATTTT. Translating it yields CASSPPSRLLLGNTIYF. V and J are TRBV18 and TRBJ1-3; no definite D call. Trimming took 0 bases from V and 3 from J, leaving 15 bases between them. This CDR3 is built from 17 residues. Germline V CDR1 and CDR2: KGHSH, LQKENI.

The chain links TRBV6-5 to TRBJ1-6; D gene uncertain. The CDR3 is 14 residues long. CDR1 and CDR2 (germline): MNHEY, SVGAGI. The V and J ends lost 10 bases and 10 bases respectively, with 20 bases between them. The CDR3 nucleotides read TGTGCCAACACATCTTCCGGGTTTGAGTCACCCCTCCACTTT. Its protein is CANTSSGFESPLHF.

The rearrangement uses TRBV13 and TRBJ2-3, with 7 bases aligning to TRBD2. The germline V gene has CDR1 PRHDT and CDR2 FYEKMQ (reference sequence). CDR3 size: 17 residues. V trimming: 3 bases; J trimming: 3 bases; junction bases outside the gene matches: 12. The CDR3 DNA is TGTGCCAGCAGCTTGGCGTGGGGAAGCGGGGCGACAGATACGCAGTATTTT. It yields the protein CASSLAWGSGATDTQYF.

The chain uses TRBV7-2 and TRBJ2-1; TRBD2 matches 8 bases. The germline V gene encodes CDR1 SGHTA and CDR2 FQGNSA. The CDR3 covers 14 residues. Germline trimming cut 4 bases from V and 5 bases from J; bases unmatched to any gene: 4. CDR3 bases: TGTGCCAGCAGCTCGCGGGGGGCCCACAATGAGCAGTTCTTC. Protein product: CASSSRGAHNEQFF.

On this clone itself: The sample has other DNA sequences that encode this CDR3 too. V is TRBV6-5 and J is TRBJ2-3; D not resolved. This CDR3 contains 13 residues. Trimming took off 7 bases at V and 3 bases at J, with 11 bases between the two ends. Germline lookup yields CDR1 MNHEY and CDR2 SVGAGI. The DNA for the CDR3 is TGTGCCAGCACTTCTCGGTCTACAGATACGCAGTATTTT. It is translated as CASTSRSTDTQYF.

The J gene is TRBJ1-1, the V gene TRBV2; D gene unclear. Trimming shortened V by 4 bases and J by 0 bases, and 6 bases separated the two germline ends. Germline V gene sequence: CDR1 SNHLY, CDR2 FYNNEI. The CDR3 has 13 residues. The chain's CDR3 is CASSVTVNTEAFF. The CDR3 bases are TGTGCCAGCAGTGTCACAGTGAACACTGAAGCTTTCTTT.

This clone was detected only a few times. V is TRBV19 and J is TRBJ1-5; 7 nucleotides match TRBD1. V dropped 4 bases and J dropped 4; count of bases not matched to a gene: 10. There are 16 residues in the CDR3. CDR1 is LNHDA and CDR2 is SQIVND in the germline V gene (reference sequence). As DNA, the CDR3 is TGTGCCAGTAGTACATTTAGCACAGGGGAGAATCAGCCCCAGCATTTT. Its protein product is CASSTFSTGENQPQHF. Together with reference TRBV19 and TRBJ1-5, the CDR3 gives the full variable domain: DGGITQSPKYLFRKEGQNVTLSCEQNLNHDAMYWYRQDPGQGLRLIYYSQIVNDFQKGDIAEGYSVSREKKESFPLTVTSAQKNPTAFYLCASSTFSTGENQPQHFGDGTRLSIL.